These T cell receptor beta chains were read from a single sample in a study of T cell responses to AZD1222 COVID-19 vaccine. This table comes from immunoSEQ multiplex PCR, and its TCRdb copy is limited to in-frame clones, with some not included. Found here are roughly 90,000 clones, 86% of them singletons; the top ten hold 5% to 7.5%. Source: peripheral blood, taken on day 0 of AZD1222 vaccination. The receptors were sampled from an adult in good health. The CDR3 runs from the conserved cysteine through the conserved F or W. A D gene is named only where the DNA matches it firmly. Size tells how often a clone was seen (once, few, many) or the class of an expanded clone, and some rows leave it out.

v_call: TRBV5-1
d_call: TRBD2
clone_size: .
j_call: TRBJ2-3
cdr3_aa: CASSLVPAGLGDTQYF
cdr3_nt: TGCGCCAGCAGCTTGGTACCAGCGGGGTTGGGGGATACGCAGTATTTT

v_call: TRBV20-1
d_call: .
clone_size: .
j_call: TRBJ2-5
cdr3_aa: CSAIYQETQYF
cdr3_nt: TGCAGTGCTATCTACCAAGAGACCCAGTACTTC

v_call: TRBV27
d_call: .
clone_size: .
j_call: TRBJ1-5
cdr3_aa: CASRRGRGSNQPQHF
cdr3_nt: TGTGCCAGCAGGAGGGGCAGGGGTAGCAATCAGCCCCAGCATTTT

v_call: TRBV11-2
d_call: .
clone_size: .
j_call: TRBJ2-4
cdr3_aa: CASSLERNIQYF
cdr3_nt: TGTGCCAGCAGCTTAGAGCGGAACATTCAGTACTTC

v_call: TRBV10-2
d_call: .
clone_size: .
j_call: TRBJ2-3
cdr3_aa: CASTPGYGGLGTDTQYF
cdr3_nt: TGCGCCAGCACTCCCGGATACGGGGGCCTCGGCACAGATACGCAGTATTTT

v_call: TRBV5-1
d_call: TRBD1
clone_size: .
j_call: TRBJ2-1
cdr3_aa: CASSNLGTGVYNEQFF
cdr3_nt: TGCGCCAGCAGCAACTTGGGGACAGGGGTCTACAATGAGCAGTTCTTC

v_call: TRBV6-2/TRBV6-3
d_call: .
clone_size: few
j_call: TRBJ1-2
cdr3_aa: CASSYHEYYGYTF
cdr3_nt: TGTGCCAGCAGTTACCACGAGTACTATGGCTACACCTTC

v_call: TRBV19
d_call: TRBD1
clone_size: .
j_call: TRBJ2-1
cdr3_aa: CASSDDRALDNEQFF
cdr3_nt: TGTGCCAGTAGTGACGACAGGGCGTTAGACAATGAGCAGTTCTTC

v_call: TRBV21-1
d_call: .
clone_size: .
j_call: TRBJ2-2
cdr3_aa: CASIPLPQGWSGELFF
cdr3_nt: TGTGCCAGCATTCCCCTACCCCAGGGGTGGTCCGGGGAGCTGTTTTTT

v_call: TRBV29-1
d_call: .
clone_size: .
j_call: TRBJ1-2
cdr3_aa: CSVEDRGYTF
cdr3_nt: TGCAGCGTTGAAGATCGTGGCTACACCTTC

v_call: TRBV7-8
d_call: TRBD1
clone_size: .
j_call: TRBJ1-1
cdr3_aa: CASSLRRQGNTEAFF
cdr3_nt: TGTGCCAGCAGCTTAAGGCGACAGGGGAACACTGAAGCTTTCTTT

v_call: TRBV29-1
d_call: .
clone_size: .
j_call: TRBJ1-5
cdr3_aa: CSVAAGADQPQHF
cdr3_nt: TGCAGCGTTGCGGCCGGTGCGGATCAGCCCCAGCATTTT

v_call: TRBV29-1
d_call: .
clone_size: few
j_call: TRBJ2-1
cdr3_aa: CSVRPGNEQFF
cdr3_nt: TGCAGCGTTCGGCCCGGGAATGAGCAGTTCTTC

v_call: TRBV12-3/TRBV12-4
d_call: .
clone_size: .
j_call: TRBJ1-1
cdr3_aa: CASSRGVAEAFF
cdr3_nt: TGTGCCAGCAGTCGGGGGGTCGCTGAAGCTTTCTTT

v_call: TRBV2
d_call: .
clone_size: .
j_call: TRBJ1-1
cdr3_aa: CASSVFSGRNTEAFF
cdr3_nt: TGTGCCAGCAGTGTGTTTTCGGGAAGAAACACTGAAGCTTTCTTT

v_call: TRBV7-8
d_call: TRBD2
clone_size: few
j_call: TRBJ2-7
cdr3_aa: CASSSRRLAGDEQYF
cdr3_nt: TGTGCCAGCAGCTCCCGCCGACTAGCGGGAGACGAGCAGTACTTC

v_call: TRBV7-9
d_call: TRBD1
clone_size: .
j_call: TRBJ1-2
cdr3_aa: CASSPGTGANYGYTF
cdr3_nt: TGTGCCAGCAGCCCCGGGACAGGCGCTAACTATGGCTACACCTTC

v_call: TRBV5-1
d_call: TRBD2
clone_size: .
j_call: TRBJ2-3
cdr3_aa: CASSLAGGVLSTDTQYF
cdr3_nt: TGCGCCAGCAGCTTGGCCGGGGGGGTTTTAAGCACAGATACGCAGTATTTT

v_call: TRBV9
d_call: TRBD2
clone_size: .
j_call: TRBJ2-1
cdr3_aa: CASSFGLAGAYEQFF
cdr3_nt: TGTGCCAGCAGCTTCGGACTAGCGGGAGCGTATGAGCAGTTCTTC

v_call: TRBV6-5
d_call: .
clone_size: .
j_call: TRBJ1-2
cdr3_aa: CAGEGTYYGYTF
cdr3_nt: TGTGCCGGTGAGGGGACATACTATGGCTACACCTTC

v_call: TRBV15
d_call: TRBD1
clone_size: .
j_call: TRBJ1-5
cdr3_aa: CATSTIDRDRNQPQHF
cdr3_nt: TGTGCCACCAGCACCATAGACAGGGACAGGAATCAGCCCCAGCATTTT

v_call: TRBV27
d_call: .
clone_size: .
j_call: TRBJ1-1
cdr3_aa: CASSPNGAGNTEAFF
cdr3_nt: TGTGCCAGCAGTCCGAACGGGGCAGGGAACACTGAAGCTTTCTTT

v_call: TRBV25-1
d_call: TRBD1
clone_size: once
j_call: TRBJ2-5
cdr3_aa: CASSDFRQGPQETQYF
cdr3_nt: TGTGCCAGCAGTGATTTCCGACAGGGGCCCCAAGAGACCCAGTACTTC

v_call: TRBV27
d_call: TRBD1
clone_size: .
j_call: TRBJ2-7
cdr3_aa: CASSLSAGTGSSYEQYF
cdr3_nt: TGTGCCAGCAGTTTATCCGCAGGGACAGGGAGCTCCTACGAGCAGTACTTC

v_call: TRBV29-1
d_call: .
clone_size: few
j_call: TRBJ1-4
cdr3_aa: CSATKSGFNEKLFF
cdr3_nt: TGCAGCGCTACAAAATCGGGTTTTAATGAAAAACTGTTTTTT

v_call: TRBV6-5
d_call: .
clone_size: few
j_call: TRBJ1-2
cdr3_aa: CASTINRDIYGYTF
cdr3_nt: TGTGCCAGCACGATTAACCGGGACATCTATGGCTACACCTTC

v_call: TRBV9
d_call: .
clone_size: .
j_call: TRBJ1-3
cdr3_aa: CASSASDFSGNTIYF
cdr3_nt: TGTGCCAGCAGCGCCTCCGACTTCTCTGGAAACACCATATATTTT

v_call: TRBV7-8
d_call: .
clone_size: .
j_call: TRBJ1-4
cdr3_aa: CASSLQQYNEKLFF
cdr3_nt: TGTGCCAGCAGCTTACAACAGTATAATGAAAAACTGTTTTTT